This TCR beta chain emerged from a study of T cell responses to AZD1222 COVID-19 vaccine. Sequencing was performed with immunoSEQ multiplex PCR; in TCRdb, only in-frame clones are kept and a portion is missing. The repertoire holds 150,000 or so clones, approximately 94% seen once, with 1.5% to 2% in the top ten. Concerning this clone itself: Sequence at one end of the junction differs from germline and may be a read error.

The CDR3 totals 13 residues. The germline V gene encodes CDR1 SGHRS and CDR2 YFSETQ. The chain uses TRBV5-1 and TRBJ1-2, with 9 bases matching TRBD1. The sequence was obtained from an adult in good health. The sample was peripheral blood, taken on day 0 of AZD1222 vaccination. CDR3 DNA sequence: TGCGCCAGCAGTTTGGACAGGGGAGGTGGCTACACCTTC. Protein: CASSLDRGGGYTF.